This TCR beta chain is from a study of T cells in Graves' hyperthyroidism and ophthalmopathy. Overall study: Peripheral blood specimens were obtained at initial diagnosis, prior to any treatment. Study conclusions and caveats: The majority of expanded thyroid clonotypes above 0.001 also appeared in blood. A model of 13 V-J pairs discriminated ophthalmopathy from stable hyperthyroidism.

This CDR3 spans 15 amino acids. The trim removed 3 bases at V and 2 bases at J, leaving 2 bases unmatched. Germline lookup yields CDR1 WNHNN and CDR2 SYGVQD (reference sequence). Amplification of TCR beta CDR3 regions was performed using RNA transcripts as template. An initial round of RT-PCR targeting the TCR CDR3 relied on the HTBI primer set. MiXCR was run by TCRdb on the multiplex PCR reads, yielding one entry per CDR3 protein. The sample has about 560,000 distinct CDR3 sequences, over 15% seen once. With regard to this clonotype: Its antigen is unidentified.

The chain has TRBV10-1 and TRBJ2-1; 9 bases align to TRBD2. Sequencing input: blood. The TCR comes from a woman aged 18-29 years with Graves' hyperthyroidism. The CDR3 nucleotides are TGCGCCAGCAGTGAACTAGCGGGCACCTACAATGAGCAGTTCTTC. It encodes CASSELAGTYNEQFF.